This T cell receptor beta chain was captured in a study of blood T cell repertoires in COVID-19. Across the whole study: Italy, Spain and the United States were the sources of the convalescent and acute COVID-19 samples.

The germline V gene has CDR1 SGHRS and CDR2 YFSETQ. V gave up 4 bases and J gave up 4 bases, with 14 bases separating them. The CDR3 runs to 15 residues. Methods used by the authors: Estimation of nucleated cell counts was performed using reference gene primer amplification. Method: immunoSEQ multiplex PCR; TCRdb's copy keeps in-frame clones and lacks some. That table furnishes V, J and clone size, whereas the DNA furnished D and trimming. The sample has approximately 500,000 clones, about 89% seen once; the top ten hold under 8.5%. This clonotype originated in a woman in her forties or fifties with COVID-19, enrolled during active disease. The sample was peripheral blood. The chain employs TRBV5-1 and TRBJ1-4, with a tentative D call TRBD1 (6 bases). This CDR3 is CASSQGQPFNEKLFF. CDR3 DNA sequence: TGCGCCAGCAGCCAAGGACAGCCGTTTAATGAAAAACTGTTTTTT.